The 21 T cell receptor beta chains reported below all come from one sample, sequenced in a study of control samples from healthy donors and cancer patients. Generated by immunoSEQ multiplex PCR, the TCRdb table keeps only in-frame clones and is missing some. This table holds 95,000 to 150,000 clones, about nine tenths found once. The material sequenced was blood. The receptors stem from a woman aged 18-29 years in good health.

The gene calls are TRBV28 and TRBJ2-7; D is unresolved. Trimming shortened V by 5 bases and J by 0 bases, and 17 bases separated the two germline ends. Germline V gene data show CDR1 as MDHEN and CDR2 as SYDVKM. The CDR3 is 16 residues long. CDR3 coding DNA: TGTGCCAGCAGTCCATCCAGTGGGTCCCTCTCCTACGAGCAGTACTTC. Its translation is CASSPSSGSLSYEQYF.

V is TRBV9 and J is TRBJ2-7; 11 positions match TRBD2. V trimming: 3 bases; J trimming: 7 bases; junction bases outside the gene matches: 3. This CDR3 contains 13 residues. CDR1 and CDR2 (germline): SGDLS, YYNGEE. As DNA, the CDR3 is TGTGCCAGCAGCGGGCTAGCGGGAGGAGAGCAGTACTTC. Residues: CASSGLAGGEQYF. The full variable domain, its missing parts supplied by reference TRBV9 and TRBJ2-7, is DSGVTQTPKHLITATGQRVTLRCSPRSGDLSVYWYQQSLDQGLQFLIQYYNGEERAKGNILERFSAQQFPDLHSELNLSSLELGDSALYFCASSGLAGGEQYFGPGTRLTVT.

V usage is TRBV30 and J usage is TRBJ2-7; 13 bases are a match to TRBD2. The CDR3 totals 15 residues. The germline CDR1 and CDR2 sequences are GTSNPN and SVGIG (reference sequence). Germline trimming cut 8 bases from V and 4 bases from J; bases unmatched to any gene: 11. The CDR3 sequence: CAGGAGGLAGYEQYF. The CDR3 region has the DNA TGTGCCGGGGGGGCTGGGGGACTAGCGGGGTACGAGCAGTACTTC.

CDR3 nucleotides: TGTGCCAGCAGTTACCACCGCTTAACGAGGGGGCGCGTTTACTACGAGCAGTACTTC. This gives the protein CASSYHRLTRGRVYYEQYF. The rearrangement joins TRBV6-2 or TRBV6-3 to TRBJ2-7, with TRBD1 matching over 7 bases. The CDR3 contains 19 residues. V was pared by 2 bases and J by 3 bases, with 19 bases of the junction left unmatched. Germline values: CDR1 MNHEY, CDR2 SVGEGT.

The sample holds one count of this clone. The chain has TRBV28 and TRBJ1-1, with D possibly TRBD1 on 6 matching bases. This CDR3 spans 13 amino acids. Germline V gene data show CDR1 as MDHEN and CDR2 as SYDVKM. The V end lost 6 bases, the J end lost 3 bases, and 11 bases lay between the germline ends. The CDR3 sequence: CASSPTGYTEAFF. For the CDR3, the DNA is TGTGCCAGCAGCCCAACAGGGTACACTGAAGCTTTCTTT. Variable domain in full (rest from reference TRBV28 and TRBJ1-1): DVKVTQSSRYLVKRTGEKVFLECVQDMDHENMFWYRQDPGLGLRLIYFSYDVKMKEKGDIPEGYSVSREKKERFSLILESASTNQTSMYLCASSPTGYTEAFFGQGTRLTVV.

This CDR3 is CASSRQENYGYTF. CDR3 DNA sequence: TGTGCCAGCAGTCGACAGGAGAACTATGGCTACACCTTC. The gene calls are TRBV6-5 and TRBJ1-2, with TRBD1 as a possible D gene (6 bases). CDR1 is MNHEY, CDR2 SVGAGI, per germline. V was pared by 5 bases and J by 2 bases, with 9 bases between. This CDR3 has 13 residues.

V and J are TRBV7-9 and TRBJ2-2; tentative D call: TRBD1 (6 bases). Germline lookup yields CDR1 SEHNR and CDR2 FQNEAQ (reference sequence). This CDR3 contains 17 residues. Trimming stripped 5 bases from V and 3 bases from J, with 19 bases between. CDR3 region: CASSPQTRTVYTGELFF. The CDR3 DNA reads as TGTGCCAGCAGCCCACAAACTAGGACAGTCTACACCGGGGAGCTGTTTTTT.

The rearrangement uses TRBV9 and TRBJ1-1; 9 bases align to TRBD1. CDR1 and CDR2 (germline): SGDLS, YYNGEE. The CDR3 runs to 14 residues. The V segment lost 2 bases and the J segment 2 bases; nucleotides outside the gene matches: 1. This CDR3 reads CASSVDRGNTEAFF. CDR3 DNA sequence: TGTGCCAGCAGCGTGGACAGGGGAAACACTGAAGCTTTCTTT.

This rearrangement joins TRBV6-2 or TRBV6-3 to TRBJ1-6; D unclear. The germline CDR1 and CDR2 sequences are MNHEY and SVGEGT. Trimming removed 5 bases at V and 9 bases at J, with 8 bases between. CDR3 length: 12 amino acids. Here the CDR3 DNA reads TGTGCCAGCAGTACTTCTCGTTCACCCCTCCACTTT. As protein: CASSTSRSPLHF.

The chain carries TRBV27 and TRBJ1-3, with 7 bases that match TRBD1. This CDR3 has 15 residues. Germline-derived CDR1 and CDR2 are MNHEY and SMNVEV (reference sequence). The junction had 4 bases not matched to a gene; V was cut back by 1 base and J by 4 bases. The CDR3 sequence: CASSLYGTVGNTIYF. Written as DNA, the CDR3 is TGTGCCAGCAGTTTATATGGGACAGTCGGAAACACCATATATTTT.

The rearrangement uses TRBV7-9 and TRBJ1-1; D perhaps matches TRBD1 (6 bases). There are 15 residues in the CDR3. Trimming cost V 4 bases and J 0 bases, with 12 bases left between them. CDR1 SEHNR and CDR2 FQNEAQ come from the germline V gene (reference sequence). The CDR3 protein is CASSSRTVMNTEAFF. CDR3 DNA sequence: TGTGCCAGCAGCTCCAGGACAGTTATGAACACTGAAGCTTTCTTT.

The chain carries TRBV28 and TRBJ1-6; a weak D match, TRBD1 (6 bases). The CDR3 has 13 amino acids. Trimming pared 4 bases from V and 6 bases from J, leaving 7 bases between. Germline V CDR1 and CDR2: MDHEN, SYDVKM. The CDR3 protein is CASSSRGNSPLHF. The CDR3 DNA follows: TGTGCCAGCAGTTCCAGGGGTAATTCACCCCTCCACTTT. The full variable domain, in which reference TRBV28 and TRBJ1-6 provide the parts outside the CDR3, is DVKVTQSSRYLVKRTGEKVFLECVQDMDHENMFWYRQDPGLGLRLIYFSYDVKMKEKGDIPEGYSVSREKKERFSLILESASTNQTSMYLCASSSRGNSPLHFGNGTRLTVT.

This clone was seen a single time. The chain is built from TRBV28 and TRBJ1-1; no definite D call. V lost 5 bases and J 2 bases, leaving 6 bases between the germline ends. CDR3 length: 12 amino acids. The germline CDR1 and CDR2 sequences are MDHEN and SYDVKM. CDR3 in DNA: TGTGCCAGCAGTAATTTTAACACTGAAGCTTTCTTT. Translation gives CASSNFNTEAFF.

This chain connects TRBV6-5 to TRBJ2-7; tentatively, D is TRBD1 (6 bases). Trimming removed 5 bases from V and 5 bases from J, with 19 bases in between. Germline values: CDR1 MNHEY, CDR2 SVGAGI. The CDR3 contains 15 residues. CDR3 bases: TGTGCCAGCAGTCCGAGAACAGGGATATCACACGAGCAGTACTTC. The encoded protein is CASSPRTGISHEQYF.

This clone appeared once. The genes are TRBV6-5 and TRBJ2-1; D is ambiguous. Per the germline V gene, CDR1 is MNHEY and CDR2 is SVGAGI. There are 13 residues in the CDR3. Trimming took 7 bases from V and 6 from J, leaving 13 bases between them. The CDR3 protein is CASKWLSINEQFF. The CDR3 bases are TGTGCCAGCAAGTGGCTCTCCATCAATGAGCAGTTCTTC.

The chain is built from TRBV5-8 and TRBJ1-5; D gene unclear. This CDR3 has 13 amino acids. V was shortened by 0 bases and J by 3 bases, with 4 bases between the two germline ends. The germline V gene encodes CDR1 SGHTS and CDR2 YDEGEE. CDR3 sequence reads: CASSLESNQPQHF. The CDR3 nucleotides are TGTGCCAGCAGCTTGGAGTCCAATCAGCCCCAGCATTTT.

The chain joins TRBV20-1 to TRBJ2-7; D call uncertain. V shed 3 bases and J shed 2 bases, with 14 bases lying between them. This CDR3 region has 14 residues. Germline values: CDR1 DFQATT, CDR2 SNEGSKA (reference sequence). The CDR3: CSASMRNSPYEQYF. CDR3 DNA sequence: TGCAGTGCTAGTATGCGGAACAGCCCCTACGAGCAGTACTTC.

This sequence joins TRBV6-5 and TRBJ1-2; TRBD1 matches at 10 bases. CDR1 MNHEY and CDR2 SVGAGI come from the germline V gene. This CDR3 is 11 amino acids long. The ends lost 10 bases at V and 10 bases at J; junction bases unmatched: 6. This chain's CDR3 is CAIEGQGTYTF. The CDR3, as DNA: TGTGCCATAGAGGGACAGGGGACCTACACCTTC.

This chain links TRBV11-2 with TRBJ2-5; a possible D gene is TRBD2 (5 bases). The CDR3 contains 14 residues. Germline V gene lookup returns CDR1 SGHAT and CDR2 FQNNGV. Trimming cost V 3 bases and J 4 bases, with 12 bases left between them. Here the CDR3 DNA reads TGTGCCAGCAGCTTCGGAGGTTCACGAGAGACCCAGTACTTC. Amino acids: CASSFGGSRETQYF.

The chain couples TRBV20-1 to TRBJ2-1; D possibly corresponds to TRBD2 (6 bases). V was pared by 5 bases and J by 6 bases, with 17 bases between. The germline V gene encodes CDR1 DFQATT and CDR2 SNEGSKA (reference sequence). The CDR3 runs to 14 residues. The CDR3, as DNA: TGCAGTGCTGGTGCTAGCGACATTTTCAATGAGCAGTTCTTC. Its translation is CSAGASDIFNEQFF.

The rearrangement links TRBV18 to TRBJ1-2; 8 bases are a match to TRBD1. The CDR3 extends over 14 amino acids. Germline values: CDR1 KGHSH, CDR2 LQKENI. Germline trimming cut 5 bases from V and 7 bases from J; bases unmatched to any gene: 9. CDR3 in amino acids: CASSADRGVSGYTF. CDR3 sequence (DNA): TGTGCCAGCTCAGCCGACAGGGGCGTTTCTGGCTACACCTTC.